The rows below give T cell receptor beta chains drawn from one sample of a study of blood T cells in healthy people across ages. TCRdb recomputed calls from the 5' RACE reads with MiXCR, one row per CDR3 protein. Of over a million distinct CDR3 sequences listed, approximately 59% were seen once; the top ten hold 6.5% to 8.5%. The source material was blood. Receptors were obtained from a man younger than 35 in good health. CDR3s include the opening cysteine and the closing phenylalanine or tryptophan. A D gene is named only where the DNA matches it firmly. The size field is filled for only some rows; it gives once, few, many or a size class.

d_call	v_call	j_call	clone_size	cdr3_length	cdr3_aa	cdr3_nt
.	TRBV5-1	TRBJ1-1	few	14	CANPPGAPEAEAFF	TGCGCCAACCCACCGGGGGCCCCCGAAGCTGAAGCTTTCTTT
.	TRBV27	TRBJ1-1	.	14	CASSLRGPGLEAFF	TGTGCCAGCAGTTTAAGAGGGCCGGGACTTGAAGCTTTCTTT
.	TRBV14	TRBJ1-2	.	14	CASSQEIGTYGYTF	TGTGCCAGCAGCCAAGAGATCGGGACATATGGCTACACCTTC
.	TRBV2	TRBJ1-2	.	12	CASSDEGYGYTF	TGTGCCAGCAGTGACGAGGGGTATGGCTACACCTTC
.	TRBV27	TRBJ2-5	.	15	CASRPLMGVEETQYF	TGTGCCAGCAGACCCCTGATGGGGGTAGAAGAGACCCAGTACTTC
TRBD2	TRBV4-2	TRBJ2-1	once	17	CASSHPEAGGINNEQFF	TGTGCCAGCAGCCACCCCGAGGCGGGGGGGATAAACAATGAGCAGTTCTTC
TRBD1	TRBV4-2	TRBJ2-2	.	16	CASSQEMGQGTGELFF	TGTGCCAGCAGCCAAGAGATGGGACAGGGGACCGGGGAGCTGTTTTTT
.	TRBV5-1	TRBJ2-1	.	14	CASSPTQSRDEQFF	TGCGCCAGCAGCCCGACACAGTCTCGCGATGAGCAGTTCTTC
TRBD2	TRBV5-5	TRBJ2-7	.	16	CASSLLASPSSYEQYF	TGTGCCAGCAGCCTACTAGCGAGTCCGAGCTCCTACGAGCAGTACTTC
.	TRBV6-5	TRBJ1-5	.	16	CASSYGGSVREQPQHF	TGTGCCAGCAGTTACGGGGGTAGTGTGAGGGAGCAGCCCCAGCATTTT
TRBD1	TRBV20-1	TRBJ1-1	.	18	CSARDPDIGTAWNTEAFF	TGCAGTGCTAGAGATCCGGATATAGGGACAGCCTGGAACACTGAAGCTTTCTTT
.	TRBV15	TRBJ2-3	.	13	CATSRDQGDTQYF	TGTGCCACCAGCAGAGATCAGGGCGATACGCAGTATTTT
.	TRBV18	TRBJ2-1	.	13	CASRPRPLLEQFF	TGTGCCAGCCGGCCCCGACCCCTCCTTGAGCAGTTCTTC
.	TRBV15	TRBJ2-3	many	16	CATSSNPGHGADTQYF	TGTGCCACCAGCAGCAATCCGGGACATGGGGCAGATACGCAGTATTTT
.	TRBV14	TRBJ2-7	few	15	CASSPRGVPFYEQYF	TGTGCCAGCAGCCCTCGAGGGGTTCCTTTCTACGAGCAGTACTTC
.	TRBV21-1	TRBJ1-6	.	16	CASSKGAQAGNSPLHF	TGTGCCAGCAGCAAAGGAGCCCAGGCGGGGAATTCACCCCTCCACTTT
TRBD2	TRBV27	TRBJ2-1	few	16	CASSLHLAGPYNEQFF	TGTGCCAGCAGTTTGCACCTAGCGGGGCCCTACAATGAGCAGTTCTTC
.	TRBV6-6	TRBJ2-5	.	10	CASSGRAQYF	TGTGCCAGCAGTGGACGGGCCCAGTACTTC
TRBD1	TRBV5-1	TRBJ2-5	.	13	CASSLDRDGTQYF	TGCGCCAGCAGCCTCGACAGGGATGGGACCCAGTACTTC
.	TRBV20-1	TRBJ1-4	.	16	CSAQSGVYTTNEKLFF	TGCAGTGCTCAAAGTGGGGTATACACAACTAATGAAAAACTGTTTTTT
TRBD1	TRBV5-1	TRBJ1-2	once	14	CASSLAMTGDGYTF	TGCGCCAGCAGCTTGGCAATGACAGGGGATGGCTACACCTTC
TRBD1	TRBV29-1	TRBJ2-1	.	13	CSERQGSYNGQFF	TGCAGCGAAAGACAGGGATCCTACAATGGGCAGTTCTTC
TRBD2	TRBV27	TRBJ2-7	.	14	CASRPGGTRGEQYF	TGTGCCAGCAGACCCGGCGGGACTAGAGGCGAGCAGTACTTC
.	TRBV19	TRBJ2-7	.	14	CASSVFGGRYEQYF	TGTGCCAGTAGTGTCTTTGGGGGGCGCTACGAGCAGTACTTC
.	TRBV6-1	TRBJ2-7	.	14	CASCGGAGINEQYF	TGTGCCAGCTGCGGCGGGGCAGGGATCAACGAGCAGTACTTC
TRBD1	TRBV25-1	TRBJ1-2	.	17	CASSETRQGSPLYGYTF	TGTGCCAGCAGTGAAACTCGACAGGGCTCCCCCCTATATGGCTACACCTTC
TRBD2	TRBV20-1	TRBJ2-1	.	15	CSAPTSGRLRGEQFF	TGCAGTGCTCCGACTAGCGGGAGACTAAGGGGTGAGCAGTTCTTC
.	TRBV20-1	TRBJ1-5	.	13	CSASIQGHQPQHF	TGCAGTGCTAGTATTCAGGGTCATCAGCCCCAGCATTTT
.	TRBV5-1	TRBJ2-5	.	14	CASSIRGYQETQYF	TGCGCCAGCAGCATACGGGGGTACCAAGAGACCCAGTACTTC
TRBD2	TRBV5-1	TRBJ2-7	.	16	CASSLALAGGRLEQYF	TGCGCCAGCAGCCTCGCGCTAGCGGGAGGGCGGTTGGAGCAGTACTTC
TRBD1	TRBV4-3	TRBJ2-7	.	16	CASSQVDRGPFYEQYF	TGCGCCAGCAGCCAGGTTGACAGGGGACCCTTCTACGAGCAGTACTTC
.	TRBV29-1	TRBJ2-2	.	14	CSVAGAANTGELFF	TGCAGCGTTGCTGGGGCGGCTAACACCGGGGAGCTGTTTTTT
.	TRBV15	TRBJ2-5	.	12	CATSRTRETQYF	TGTGCCACCAGCAGGACCCGAGAGACCCAGTACTTC
.	TRBV5-1	TRBJ2-7	.	13	CASSVQKTHEQYF	TGCGCCAGCAGCGTACAGAAGACCCACGAGCAGTACTTC
.	TRBV10-1	TRBJ2-2	.	16	CASSDSWETNTGELFF	TGCGCCAGCAGTGATTCGTGGGAAACGAACACCGGGGAGCTGTTTTTT
TRBD2	TRBV7-2	TRBJ2-3	few	15	CATRGTSGRSDTQYF	TGTGCCACCCGAGGGACTAGCGGGAGGTCAGATACGCAGTATTTT
.	TRBV7-6	TRBJ2-7	.	15	CASSRIKGRSYEQYF	TGTGCCAGCAGCCGTATCAAGGGCCGTTCTTACGAGCAGTACTTC
.	TRBV24-1	TRBJ2-7	.	13	CATSSPVIDEQYF	TGTGCCACCAGTTCCCCGGTCATCGACGAGCAGTACTTC
.	TRBV27	TRBJ1-1	.	16	CVSSLLKGQDYTEAFF	TGTGTCAGCAGTTTACTAAAGGGGCAAGACTACACTGAAGCTTTCTTT
TRBD1	TRBV6-6	TRBJ1-2	.	17	CASSYTAAGQGTDGYTF	TGTGCCAGCAGTTACACTGCCGCGGGACAGGGGACGGATGGCTACACCTTC